This T cell receptor beta chain stems from a study of blood T cells in healthy people across ages. The authors ran a second PCR of about 6 to 11 cycles using a sample-barcoded 5' primer and a J-beta primer mix. Unique molecular identifiers of 12 random nucleotides labeled each cDNA. TCRdb re-derived calls from the 5' RACE reads in MiXCR, one entry per CDR3 protein. The repertoire holds 700,000 or so distinct CDR3 sequences, with 40% to 45% as singletons. V gave up 4 bases and J gave up 2 bases, with 12 bases separating them. CDR1 is SGHDN, CDR2 FVKESK, per germline. This CDR3 contains 15 residues. The sample taken for sequencing was blood. The chain links TRBV14 to TRBJ2-1; D not resolved. The receptor was derived from a man older than 75 in good health. CDR3 bases: TGTGCCAGCAGCCGCAACCACTACCCCTACAATGAGCAGTTCTTC. Protein product: CASSRNHYPYNEQFF.